The 24 T cell receptor beta chains in this list originate from one sample, sequenced in a study of blood T cell repertoires in COVID-19 (TCRdb year 2020). Library preparation employed the immunoSEQ multiplex PCR assay. The source is immuneACCESS, and TCRdb retained only in-frame sequences with V and J called. Part of the clones is not carried over; for the studies checked, unresolved V genes explain less than half of this, and the remainder is unexplained. Recorded for this sample are approximately 460,000 clones; roughly 89% of them occurred a single time. Around 0.9% of the sample lies in the top ten. Sequences were obtained from peripheral blood. These receptors came from a man in his late teens or twenties with COVID-19, enrolled during active disease.

The V call is TRBV5-5, the J call TRBJ2-7; D is possibly TRBD1 (5 bases). Trimming removed 2 bases from V and 0 bases from J, with 12 bases in between. The CDR3 spans 15 residues. Germline loops: CDR1 SGHKS, CDR2 YYEKEE (reference sequence). CDR3 sequence reads: CASSFSLTDSYEQYF. The CDR3 DNA is TGTGCCAGCAGCTTCAGCCTGACAGACTCCTACGAGCAGTACTTC.

This clone was detected only a few times. The rearrangement joins TRBV27 to TRBJ2-5; TRBD2 is a possible D gene (5 bases). This CDR3 has 14 residues. The germline V gene encodes CDR1 MNHEY and CDR2 SMNVEV (reference sequence). Trimming stripped 0 bases from V and 9 bases from J, with 14 bases between. The CDR3 DNA sequence: TGTGCCAGCAGTTTATCGCCCGCCCGGGGTGCCCAGTACTTC. Translated: CASSLSPARGAQYF.

This chain connects TRBV30 to TRBJ2-7, with 7 nucleotides matching TRBD1. This CDR3 is 11 amino acids long. Germline loops: CDR1 GTSNPN, CDR2 SVGIG (reference sequence). V shed 5 bases and J 5 bases; nucleotides not matched to a gene: 3. CDR3: CAWDRDHEQYF. The CDR3 DNA sequence: TGTGCCTGGGACAGGGACCACGAGCAGTACTTC.

The rearrangement joins TRBV18 to TRBJ2-6; TRBD1 matches at 10 bases. The trim removed 4 bases at V and 1 base at J, leaving 4 bases unmatched. Germline V lookup: CDR1 KGHSH, CDR2 LQKENI. The CDR3 loop spans 17 amino acids. The CDR3 sequence: CASSRGGQGSGANVLTF. The CDR3 DNA sequence: TGTGCCAGCTCACGTGGGGGACAGGGGTCTGGGGCCAACGTCCTGACTTTC.

Only one count was recorded for this clone. The chain employs TRBV1 and TRBJ1-5; the table's D call, TRBD1, was not checked against the DNA. TRBV1 constitutes a pseudogene. CDR3 size: 16 residues. CDR3 nucleotides: TGCACCAGCAGCCAAGCCAGTACAGGGTGGGGTCAGCCCCAGCATTTT. Its protein product is CTSSQASTGWGQPQHF.

This clone was found once. In the same sample, other DNA sequences code for this CDR3. J is TRBJ1-1 and V is TRBV7-2; possibly TRBD1 for D (5 bases). Trimming removed 8 bases from V and 3 bases from J, with 13 bases in between. Germline-derived CDR1 and CDR2 are SGHTA and FQGNSA. This CDR3 region has 13 residues. The CDR3 reads CASSSQGYTEAFF. The CDR3 DNA reads TGTGCCAGCTCTTCCCAGGGTTACACTGAAGCTTTCTTT.

This clone was detected only once. The chain couples TRBV6-1 to TRBJ2-5, with 11 positions matching TRBD2. This CDR3 contains 16 residues. In germline, CDR1 is MNHNS, CDR2 SASEGT. The ends lost 3 bases at V and 2 bases at J; junction bases unmatched: 5. The CDR3 coding sequence is TGTGCCAGCAGTGAGGGACTAGCGGTTTTACAAGAGACCCAGTACTTC. Translation: CASSEGLAVLQETQYF.

The rearrangement uses TRBV2 and TRBJ2-7, with D unclear. Trimming pared 4 bases from V and 1 base from J, leaving 11 bases between. CDR1 and CDR2 (germline): SNHLY, FYNNEI. The CDR3 is made up of 14 amino acids. CDR3 region: CASSVSEISYEQYF. The DNA for the CDR3 is TGTGCCAGCAGTGTAAGCGAGATATCCTACGAGCAGTACTTC.

This sequence joins TRBV5-1 and TRBJ2-1, with unresolved D. The CDR3 runs 14 residues. Trimming left V 4 bases short and J 3 bases short, with 11 bases between. Germline V lookup: CDR1 SGHRS, CDR2 YFSETQ. The CDR3 sequence: CASSGQHNYNEQFF. The CDR3 DNA reads TGCGCCAGCAGCGGGCAGCATAACTACAATGAGCAGTTCTTC.

The rearrangement links TRBV21-1 to TRBJ2-1; TRBD2 is the table's D call, not checked against the DNA. TRBV21-1 is listed as a pseudogene. The CDR3 covers 14 residues. This CDR3 reads CASSKVGESVEQFF. CDR3 DNA sequence: TGTGCCAGCAGCAAAGTCGGTGAAAGCGTAGAGCAGTTCTTC.

The chain carries TRBV7-2 and TRBJ1-1; D remains unclear. V was cut by 5 bases and J by 8 bases, with 6 bases left in between. The CDR3 spans 10 residues. CDR1 SGHTA and CDR2 FQGNSA come from the germline V gene. The CDR3 DNA sequence: TGTGCCAGCAGCGCGTTGGAAGCTTTCTTT. Translated: CASSALEAFF.

The gene calls are TRBV19 and TRBJ1-1, with no clear D. CDR3 size: 14 residues. CDR1 LNHDA and CDR2 SQIVND come from the germline V gene (reference sequence). V lost 1 base to trimming and J lost 1 base, with 7 bases between them. CDR3 DNA: TGTGCCAGTAGTATAGGAGGAGGGAACACTGAAGCTTTCTTT. Protein sequence: CASSIGGGNTEAFF.

The chain joins TRBV12-5 to TRBJ2-1; 7 bases line up with TRBD2. J was trimmed by 2 bases and V by 3 bases; bases with no gene match: 16. Looked up from germline, CDR1 is LGHNT and CDR2 is FRNRAP. The CDR3 spans 19 residues. The CDR3 spells CASGLEASGSDLAYNEQFF. The CDR3 region has the DNA TGTGCTAGTGGTTTAGAGGCTAGCGGATCCGACCTTGCCTACAATGAGCAGTTCTTC.

The chain is built from TRBV9 and TRBJ2-1; 12 bases line up with TRBD1. Per the germline V gene, CDR1 is SGDLS and CDR2 is YYNGEE. The CDR3 length is 15 residues. V lost 3 bases and J lost 7; bases outside the gene matches: 5. The CDR3 loop is CASSAGQGAWNEQFF. The CDR3 DNA is TGTGCCAGCAGCGCGGGACAGGGGGCTTGGAATGAGCAGTTCTTC.

CDR3 DNA: TGTGCCAGCAGCTTAGGTGCAGGGGGCGACTATGGCTACACCTTC. Amino acid sequence: CASSLGAGGDYGYTF. The chain employs TRBV7-9 and TRBJ1-2; TRBD1 matches at 8 bases. V shed 1 base and J 3 bases; nucleotides not matched to a gene: 4. This CDR3 region has 15 residues. From germline, CDR1 is SEHNR and CDR2 FQNEAQ (reference sequence).

This chain joins TRBV12-3 or TRBV12-4 and TRBJ2-1; no reliable D call. Trimming removed 3 bases from V and 9 bases from J, with 12 bases in between. The CDR3 has 13 residues. The CDR3 protein is CASSLWSTGEQFF. CDR3 DNA sequence: TGTGCCAGCAGTTTGTGGTCTACGGGTGAGCAGTTCTTC.

V gene TRBV19 combines with J gene TRBJ1-2, with D possibly matching TRBD1 (6 bases). From germline, CDR1 is LNHDA and CDR2 SQIVND (reference sequence). CDR3 length equals 15 residues. Trimming removed 4 bases at V and 4 bases at J, with 16 bases between. CDR3 in amino acids: CASSTPNRAGYGYTF. As DNA, the CDR3 is TGTGCCAGTAGTACGCCTAACAGGGCAGGCTATGGCTACACCTTC.

V is TRBV6-5 and J is TRBJ2-1; 11 nucleotides line up with TRBD2. This CDR3 spans 13 amino acids. J lost 12 bases, V lost 3 bases, and 4 bases had no gene match. Germline V CDR1 and CDR2: MNHEY, SVGAGI. For the CDR3, the DNA is TGTGCCAGCAGTTATACCGGGACTAGCGGGCAGTTCTTC. Protein sequence: CASSYTGTSGQFF.

The chain carries TRBV12-5 and TRBJ1-5; the match to TRBD1 covers 10 bases. The V gene end was trimmed by 0 bases and the J gene end by 7 bases; junction bases not matched to a gene: 6. CDR3 length equals 16 residues. Germline V CDR1 and CDR2: LGHNT, FRNRAP. CDR3 sequence (DNA): TGTGCTAGTGGTTTGGTACTTGGGACAGGGGCCCAGCCCCAGCATTTT. Its translation is CASGLVLGTGAQPQHF.

This clone showed up just once. This chain joins TRBV24-1 and TRBJ1-2; D ambiguous. The germline CDR1 and CDR2 sequences are KGHDR and SFDVKD. V was trimmed by 4 bases and J by 8 bases, leaving 19 bases between them. The CDR3 is made up of 15 amino acids. The CDR3 here is CATSDPGLPQEGYTF. For the CDR3, the DNA is TGTGCCACCAGTGACCCCGGACTCCCTCAGGAGGGCTACACCTTC.

Here the CDR3 reads CATQEGSYGYTF. CDR3 sequence (DNA): TGTGCGACCCAGGAGGGTAGCTATGGCTACACCTTC. The chain carries TRBV10-3 and TRBJ1-2; no reliable D call. CDR1 is ENHRY, CDR2 SYGVKD, per germline. This CDR3 has 12 amino acids.

DNA of the CDR3: TGCGCCAGCAGCTTGCGGCAGGGTGGTGGCTATGGCTACACCTTC. Protein sequence: CASSLRQGGGYGYTF. The chain is built from TRBV5-1 and TRBJ1-2, with D possibly matching TRBD1 (5 bases). Germline V lookup: CDR1 SGHRS, CDR2 YFSETQ. The CDR3 is made up of 15 amino acids. Trimming left V 1 base short and J 4 bases short, with 14 bases between.

The rearrangement links TRBV10-1 to TRBJ2-2; the match to TRBD2 covers 9 bases. The CDR3 runs 13 residues. The germline V gene has CDR1 WNHNN and CDR2 SYGVQD (reference sequence). V trimming: 6 bases; J trimming: 6 bases; junction bases outside the gene matches: 2. This CDR3 is CASRREGAGELFF. The CDR3 nucleotides are TGCGCCAGCAGGCGGGAGGGCGCCGGGGAGCTGTTTTTT.

This rearrangement joins TRBV9 to TRBJ2-1; the D gene is possibly TRBD1 (6 bases). This CDR3 contains 15 residues. V was clipped by 0 bases and J by 7 bases, with 14 bases between them. Germline V gene sequence: CDR1 SGDLS, CDR2 YYNGEE. CDR3 nucleotides: TGTGCCAGCAGCGTAGTAACAGGGAGAAGGAATGAGCAGTTCTTC. The encoded protein is CASSVVTGRRNEQFF.